This TCR beta chain was obtained from a study of blood T cell repertoires in COVID-19. Overall study context: Samples taken during acute and convalescent COVID-19 were collected in the United States, Italy and Spain. The analysed material was cDNA or gDNA that came from T cells, B-cell-depleted T cells, or PBMCs.

Per the original methods: Amplifying reference gene primers gave estimates of nucleated cell counts. The assay was immunoSEQ multiplex PCR, and TCRdb's table has in-frame clones only and misses some. From that table come the V and J calls and clone size; the DNA was used to work out D and trimming. The table records around 250,000 clones, roughly 89% of them present only once. The CDR3 extends over 14 amino acids. V was shortened by 3 bases and J by 4 bases, with 13 bases between the two germline ends. The germline V gene has CDR1 SGHRS and CDR2 YFSETQ. Sequencing was performed on peripheral blood. The rearrangement links TRBV5-1 to TRBJ1-1, with D maybe TRBD1 (5 bases). The receptor's source is a woman aged 40-49 years who had recovered from COVID-19. Here the CDR3 DNA reads TGCGCCAGCAGCTCGGGGGGTAAGGTCACTGAAGCTTTCTTT. This gives the protein CASSSGGKVTEAFF.